The 9 T cell receptor beta chains in this list originate from one sample, sequenced in a study of tumor and adjacent non-tumor tissue in lung cancer (dated by TCRdb to about 2018). RNA was extracted from bulk unsorted tissue and checked for quality with a NanoDrop ND-1000 and an Agilent 2100. Libraries were prepared through multiplex PCR. The sample was run on an Illumina HiSeq 2500. TCRbeta libraries were built by three rounds of nested PCR using primers (Table S4), following protocols modified from ARM-PCR. TCRdb reprocessed the public reads (quality trimming at Q25 with fastp, clone calling with MiXCR) and kept in-frame beta chains. Each CDR3 protein appears once, grouped with its most common genes and DNA. The sample table contains around 66,000 distinct CDR3 sequences; only one count was recorded for approximately 73% of them. Of the sample, under 30% falls within the top ten clones. The sequenced sample was lung tumor tissue. The receptors were gathered from a man aged 60-69 years with non-small cell lung cancer.

This clonotype was seen once. Germline and junction disagree at one end, which may indicate a read error. The chain uses TRBV6-1 and TRBJ2-2; 12 positions match TRBD1. From germline, CDR1 is MNHNS and CDR2 SASEGT. This CDR3 is built from 17 residues. In nucleotides, the CDR3 is TGTGCCAGTAGTGAGGGACAGGGGGCTTCGAACACCGGGGAGCTGTTTTTT. It translates to CASSEGQGASNTGELFF.

The J gene is TRBJ2-5, the V gene TRBV20-1; D is unresolved. CDR3 length equals 14 residues. V lost 0 bases and J lost 2, with 10 bases in between. CDR1 DFQATT and CDR2 SNEGSKA come from the germline V gene (reference sequence). CDR3 protein: CSARDCGDQETQYF. The CDR3 DNA is TGCAGTGCTAGAGATTGCGGAGATCAAGAGACCCAGTACTTC.

This clonotype has ten or more counts. This sequence joins TRBV6-5 and TRBJ1-1; 8 nucleotides agree with TRBD1. V shed 5 bases and J 7 bases; nucleotides not matched to a gene: 12. Germline CDR1 is MNHEY and CDR2 is SVGAGI. The length of the CDR3 is 15 residues. The CDR3 DNA follows: TGTGCCAGCAGTCGCCTACAGGGGGAAAGGGTTGAAGCTTTCTTT. Translation gives CASSRLQGERVEAFF.

Concerning this clonotype: Possible read error: a much larger clone is one base away. Since the CDR3 does not end with the conserved phenylalanine or tryptophan, this likely comes from a read error. It is unclear where the CDR3 begins or ends on the DNA, so no DNA is shown, and the CDR3 is as TCRdb lists it. The gene calls are TRBV10-3 and TRBJ1-2. The CDR3 has 12 amino acids, counting both end residues. CDR1 is ENHRY and CDR2 is SYGVKD in the germline V gene. CDR3 protein: CVISESTAGMAL.

This clonotype came up a few times. A much larger clonotype is one base distant, so this may be a read error. This chain links TRBV20-1 with TRBJ2-2, with D perhaps TRBD1 or TRBD2 (5 bases each). The CDR3 consists of 15 residues. V lost 5 bases and J lost 1, with 14 bases in between. Germline assignment: CDR1 DFQATT and CDR2 SNEGSKA (reference sequence). CDR3 loop: CSACDGTENTGELFF. The CDR3 DNA sequence: TGCAGTGCTTGTGATGGGACGGAGAACACCGGGGAGCTGTTTTTT.

In regard to this clonotype: A junction end diverges from the germline sequence, so it may reflect a read error. V is TRBV6-5 and J is TRBJ2-7, with 7 bases identical to TRBD1. CDR3 length: 15 amino acids. Germline CDR1 reads MNHEY; CDR2 reads SVGAGI. The CDR3 protein is CASNYGAGQVYEQYF. CDR3 nucleotide sequence: TGTGCTAGCAATTATGGAGCTGGACAGGTTTACGAGCAGTACTTC.

Regarding this clonotype: The junction departs from germline at one end; a sequencing error may be responsible. The CDR3 sequence is CSVRANRFRWVVEQFF. The DNA for the CDR3 is TGCAGCGTTCGAGCAAACAGGTTTAGATGGGTTGTGGAGCAATTCTTC. V usage is TRBV29-1 and J usage is TRBJ2-1, with D possibly being TRBD1 (5 bases). The CDR3 is 16 residues long. CDR1 is SQVTM, CDR2 ANQGSEA, per germline.

CDR3: CAIGTGNGANVLTF. The CDR3 DNA follows: TGTGCCATCGGGACAGGGAACGGGGCCAACGTCCTGACTTTC. V usage is TRBV6-6 and J usage is TRBJ2-6; 9 bases map to TRBD1. V lost 10 bases to trimming and J lost 4 bases; unmatched junction nucleotides: 5. CDR3 length: 14 amino acids. The germline V gene has CDR1 MNHNY and CDR2 SVGAGI (reference sequence).

The count of this clonotype is one. A read error is likely, as this CDR3 ends without the conserved phenylalanine or tryptophan. It is unclear where the CDR3 begins or ends on the DNA, so no DNA is shown, and the CDR3 is as TCRdb lists it. The gene calls are TRBV6-5 and TRBJ2-1; the tabulated D call, TRBD2, remains unverified against the DNA. Germline-derived CDR1 and CDR2 are MNHEY and SVGAGI. The CDR3 is 14 residues long, ends included. CDR3 protein: CASNYGTSGRGEFI.